The 3 T cell receptor beta chains below were found in one sample sequenced in a study of T-cell memory formation after mild COVID-19. One entry per CDR3 protein, called by TCRdb with MiXCR from the 5' RACE reads. The sample contains 300,000 to 400,000 distinct CDR3 sequences, around 15% of which appear only once. The sample comprised PBMCs or a T cell subset sorted from them (not recorded which). These receptors all come from a man between 18 and 29 years old who had mild COVID-19 (a few samples of this study predate the infection). Cell type and time point are not known.

This clonotype was found a few times. V gene TRBV27 combines with J gene TRBJ1-1; D possibly corresponds to TRBD1 (6 bases). Germline V gene lookup returns CDR1 MNHEY and CDR2 SMNVEV (reference sequence). Trimming removed 8 bases at V and 3 bases at J, with 16 bases between. The CDR3 runs to 14 residues. The CDR3 nucleotides read TGTGCCAGCGCCAGGCAGGGGACGGACACTGAAGCTTTCTTT. Translated, it gives CASARQGTDTEAFF.

This clonotype was seen a handful of times. The genes are TRBV15 and TRBJ2-3; 14 nucleotides align to TRBD2. Germline-derived CDR1 and CDR2 are LNHNV and YYDKDF (reference sequence). With V trimmed by 8 bases and J by 5 bases, 12 bases remained unmatched. The CDR3 loop spans 17 amino acids. CDR3 in amino acids: CATEGTSGGYLGDTQYF. CDR3 sequence (DNA): TGTGCCACCGAGGGGACTAGCGGGGGTTACCTTGGAGATACGCAGTATTTT.

This clonotype was seen at least ten times. The gene calls are TRBV10-1 and TRBJ2-3, with TRBD2 matching over 9 bases. In germline, CDR1 is WNHNN, CDR2 SYGVQD (reference sequence). The CDR3 sequence is 16 residues long. Trimming took 4 bases from V and 4 from J; bases not matched to a gene: 9. The DNA for the CDR3 is TGCGCCAGCAGTGGACGGGGGACTAGCACCGCAGATACGCAGTATTTT. Its translation is CASSGRGTSTADTQYF.